This TCR beta chain is from a study of OX40 agonist ivuxolimab in advanced cancers. Across the whole study: It was ivuxolimab, an agonistic anti-OX40 (CD134) antibody, that patients were treated with. Among those treated, three patients had partial responses, one with hepatocellular carcinoma and two with cutaneous melanoma. Prior anti-PD-1, anti-PD-L1 or anti-CTLA-4 therapy did not bar entry, and approximately 40% had some.

Here immunoSEQ multiplex PCR was the method, and the copy in TCRdb shows in-frame clones only, minus some. The data contain 60,000 to 90,000 clones, less than 85% of them singletons. This clone was counted between two and nine times. The material was CD4+ or CD8+ T cells sorted from blood, obtained in a trial of the OX40 agonist ivuxolimab. The receptor's source is an adult with an advanced solid tumor such as melanoma, head and neck, liver or kidney cancer.

Written as DNA, the CDR3 is TGTGCCAGCAAGAGAGAAAGGAACACTGAAGCTTTCTTT. This codes for CASKRERNTEAFF. This chain joins TRBV5-4 and TRBJ1-1; no firm D call. The CDR3 covers 13 residues. Germline V gene data show CDR1 as SGHNT and CDR2 as YYREEE (reference sequence). V was pared by 6 bases and J by 1 base, with 10 bases between.